The 27 T cell receptor beta chains below all came from one sample that was sequenced in a study of patients and donors after allogeneic stem cell transplantation. MiXCR, applied by TCRdb to the RT-PCR reads, yields one record per CDR3 protein. The data contain 150,000 to 200,000 distinct CDR3 sequences, about a quarter of them singletons. The sequenced sample consisted of blood, either unsorted or a sorted T cell fraction (not recorded which). The receptors come from a human donor who was either an allogeneic HSCT recipient or a stem cell or donor lymphocyte infusion donor (not recorded which). It is not recorded whose cells these are; they may come from a transplant donor.

This chain connects TRBV7-2 to TRBJ1-3; no clear D. Germline V gene data show CDR1 as SGHTA and CDR2 as FQGNSA. The V and J ends lost 2 bases and 3 bases respectively, with 11 bases between them. The CDR3 has 15 residues. The CDR3 DNA is TGTGCCAGCAGCTTAACTTTTGGGAATGGAAACACCATATATTTT. Its translation is CASSLTFGNGNTIYF.

This chain connects TRBV6-5 to TRBJ1-3, with no clear D. V was shortened by 4 bases and J by 0 bases, with 10 bases between the two germline ends. Germline V gives CDR1 MNHEY, CDR2 SVGAGI. The CDR3 runs to 15 residues. In DNA form, the CDR3 reads TGTGCCAGCAGTTTGGGAGCGGGCTCTGGAAACACCATATATTTT. Encoded protein: CASSLGAGSGNTIYF.

In its sample, this clonotype was seen a few times. J is TRBJ2-1 and V is TRBV27; D is unclear. This CDR3 has 13 amino acids. CDR1 and CDR2 from the germline V gene are MNHEY and SMNVEV (reference sequence). Trimming took 5 bases from V and 6 from J, leaving 11 bases between them. CDR3 in amino acids: CASSLGRFNEQFF. CDR3 in DNA: TGTGCCAGCAGTCTCGGTCGGTTCAATGAGCAGTTCTTC.

This clonotype appeared once. J is TRBJ2-1 and V is TRBV5-1; D is ambiguous. Between the trimmed V and J ends, which lost 0 bases and 0 bases, there was a span of 7 bases. CDR3 length: 15 amino acids. In germline, CDR1 is SGHRS, CDR2 YFSETQ. As DNA, the CDR3 is TGCGCCAGCAGCTTGGGGTTAGGCTCCTACAATGAGCAGTTCTTC. This encodes CASSLGLGSYNEQFF.

There are a few counts of this clonotype. The rearrangement links TRBV12-3 or TRBV12-4 to TRBJ1-1; the D is unclear. V shed 6 bases and J shed 7 bases, with 15 bases lying between them. The length of the CDR3 is 13 residues. CDR3 sequence: CASSLWGENEAFF. In DNA, the CDR3 is TGTGCCAGCAGCCTCTGGGGTGAGAATGAAGCTTTCTTT.

This clonotype was seen ten or more times. This rearrangement joins TRBV5-1 to TRBJ1-1, with no clear D. The CDR3 runs to 13 residues. CDR1 is SGHRS, CDR2 YFSETQ, per germline. V shed 2 bases and J shed 7 bases, with 12 bases lying between them. The CDR3 here is CASSFITEHEAFF. For the CDR3, the DNA is TGCGCCAGCAGCTTTATAACAGAACATGAAGCTTTCTTT.

This chain joins TRBV30 and TRBJ2-4, with TRBD2 matching 10 bases. CDR1 GTSNPN and CDR2 SVGIG come from the germline V gene (reference sequence). Unmatched junction bases numbered 6, after V lost 2 bases and J lost 2 bases. The CDR3 has 16 residues. This chain's CDR3 is CAWSSGGAATKNIQYF. DNA of the CDR3: TGTGCCTGGAGTAGCGGGGGGGCGGCGACCAAAAACATTCAGTACTTC.

This clonotype showed up many times. V and J are TRBV12-3 or TRBV12-4 and TRBJ1-1; possible D gene TRBD1, 5 bases. This CDR3 is built from 14 residues. V gave up 2 bases and J gave up 5 bases, with 12 bases separating them. Written as DNA, the CDR3 is TGTGCCAGCAGTTTAATGGGGCGTGAAACTGAAGCTTTCTTT. This sequence encodes CASSLMGRETEAFF.

V is TRBV11-3 and J is TRBJ2-7, with a tentative D call TRBD2 (6 bases). Looked up from germline, CDR1 is SGHNT and CDR2 is YENEEA. This CDR3 region has 13 residues. Deletions cut 3 bases from V and 2 bases from J, with 8 bases between. The CDR3 DNA sequence: TGTGCCAGCAGCTTTGCGGGAACCTACGAGCAGTACTTC. Translated: CASSFAGTYEQYF.

This clonotype was seen ten or more times. One junction end does not reproduce the germline sequence, and a read error may be involved. The V call is TRBV5-1, the J call TRBJ2-1, with 7 bases that match TRBD2. The CDR3 runs to 15 residues. Per germline, CDR1 SGHRS and CDR2 YFSETQ. This chain's CDR3 is CASSLGLAVYNEQFF. CDR3 nucleotide sequence: TGTGCTAGCAGCCTAGGCCTAGCGGTTTACAATGAGCAGTTCTTC. Looking up the rest from reference TRBV5-1 and TRBJ2-1 gives the full variable domain: KAGVTQTPRYLIKTRGQQVTLSCSPISGHRSVSWYQQTPGQGLQFLFEYFSETQRNKGNFPGRFSGRQFSNSRSEMNVSTLELGDSALYLCASSLGLAVYNEQFFGPGTRLTVL.

This chain links TRBV6-6 with TRBJ2-7; TRBD2 is a possible D gene (6 bases). Germline V lookup: CDR1 MNHNY, CDR2 SVGAGI (reference sequence). This CDR3 comprises 14 residues. V was cut by 7 bases and J by 6 bases, with 19 bases left in between. DNA of the CDR3: TGTGCCAGCACAGGAGGGACTGCCGGGGCCGAGCAGTACTTC. This encodes CASTGGTAGAEQYF.

The chain uses TRBV29-1 and TRBJ2-7, with D possibly being TRBD1 (6 bases). This CDR3 spans 13 amino acids. The V and J ends lost 6 bases and 0 bases respectively, with 12 bases between them. Germline CDR1 reads SQVTM; CDR2 reads ANQGSEA. The CDR3 DNA is TGCAGCGTCAGGGGTCACGACTCCTACGAGCAGTACTTC. This gives the protein CSVRGHDSYEQYF.

DNA of the CDR3: TGCGCCAGCAGCCAAGATTGGGAAACAGGAGATCAGCCTATTCATGGCTACACCTTC. Translating gives CASSQDWETGDQPIHGYTF. V gene TRBV4-1 combines with J gene TRBJ1-2; tentatively, D is TRBD1 (5 bases). Germline CDR1 reads MGHRA; CDR2 reads YSYEKL. This CDR3 contains 19 residues. Trimming pared 0 bases from V and 6 bases from J, leaving 26 bases between.

The chain combines TRBV20-1 with TRBJ1-1, with D hard to call. This CDR3 has 13 residues. V shed 3 bases and J shed 1 base, with 9 bases lying between them. CDR1 and CDR2 from the germline V gene are DFQATT and SNEGSKA (reference sequence). CDR3 coding DNA: TGCAGTGCTAGGGACCCCAGGAACACTGAAGCTTTCTTT. This sequence encodes CSARDPRNTEAFF.

In this sample, this clonotype turned up a few times. The rearrangement uses TRBV11-2 and TRBJ2-7; TRBD1 might be the D (5 bases). CDR1 is SGHAT and CDR2 is FQNNGV in the germline V gene. The CDR3 sequence is 13 residues long. V gave up 5 bases and J gave up 3 bases, with 11 bases separating them. The CDR3, as DNA: TGTGCCAGCAGCCAGGGCGACGGCTACGAGCAGTACTTC. Protein sequence: CASSQGDGYEQYF.

This clonotype was observed a few times. The chain couples TRBV20-1 to TRBJ2-1; the match to TRBD2 covers 10 bases. V dropped 0 bases and J dropped 8; count of bases not matched to a gene: 10. The germline gives CDR1 DFQATT, CDR2 SNEGSKA (reference sequence). The CDR3 extends over 16 amino acids. The CDR3 spells CSARDFGLAGVYEQFF. Here the CDR3 DNA reads TGCAGTGCTAGAGATTTCGGGCTAGCGGGAGTGTATGAGCAGTTCTTC.

The gene calls are TRBV29-1 and TRBJ2-2, with TRBD2 matching over 10 bases. This CDR3 contains 15 residues. Losses at the gene ends were 4 bases for V and 7 bases for J; bases not matched to a gene: 9. Per germline, CDR1 SQVTM and CDR2 ANQGSEA. The CDR3 DNA sequence: TGCAGCGTTGCAGGACTAGCGGCCCTAAACGGGGAGCTGTTTTTT. The encoded protein is CSVAGLAALNGELFF.

This clonotype turned up a few times. This rearrangement joins TRBV6-2 or TRBV6-3 to TRBJ2-1, with 11 positions matching TRBD2. Trimming cost V 0 bases and J 9 bases; bases outside gene matches: 4. CDR1 MNHEY and CDR2 SVGEGT come from the germline V gene. CDR3 length equals 15 residues. The CDR3 region is CASSYSLAGGGEQFF. The CDR3 DNA follows: TGTGCCAGCAGTTACTCGTTAGCGGGAGGGGGTGAGCAGTTCTTC.

This clonotype was counted between two and nine times. The chain uses TRBV4-3 and TRBJ2-7; D possibly corresponds to TRBD2 (6 bases). There are 15 residues in the CDR3. Trimming stripped 2 bases from V and 5 bases from J, with 16 bases between. Germline CDR1 reads LGHNA; CDR2 reads YSLEER. CDR3 DNA sequence: TGCGCCAGCAGCCAAATACGGGACTCAGCCCACGAGCAGTACTTC. It translates to CASSQIRDSAHEQYF.

This chain uses TRBV15 with TRBJ1-2; 9 positions match TRBD1. CDR1 and CDR2 from the germline V gene are LNHNV and YYDKDF (reference sequence). The J segment lost 3 bases and the V segment lost 5 bases, leaving 19 bases of the junction unmatched. CDR3 length equals 19 residues. The CDR3 sequence: CATSPEAVLRDRVDYGYTF. CDR3 DNA sequence: TGTGCCACCAGCCCCGAGGCCGTCCTCCGGGACAGGGTTGACTATGGCTACACCTTC.

V gene TRBV10-3 combines with J gene TRBJ2-1, with 13 bases fitting TRBD2. The CDR3 is made up of 15 amino acids. Germline-derived CDR1 and CDR2 are ENHRY and SYGVKD. The V segment lost 4 bases and the J segment 4 bases; nucleotides outside the gene matches: 1. CDR3 DNA: TGTGCCATCAGTGGACTAGCGGGGGGTTACAATGAGCAGTTCTTC. This encodes CAISGLAGGYNEQFF.

In its sample, this clonotype was seen once. This rearrangement joins TRBV5-1 to TRBJ2-1; 8 bases agree with TRBD1. The CDR3 runs 16 residues. The ends lost 5 bases at V and 8 bases at J; junction bases unmatched: 15. From germline, CDR1 is SGHRS and CDR2 YFSETQ. DNA for the CDR3: TGCGCCAGCAGAATCGGACAGGGATGGGTAGTCGATGAGCAGTTCTTC. Amino acids: CASRIGQGWVVDEQFF. Supplemented by reference TRBV5-1 and TRBJ2-1, the full variable domain reads KAGVTQTPRYLIKTRGQQVTLSCSPISGHRSVSWYQQTPGQGLQFLFEYFSETQRNKGNFPGRFSGRQFSNSRSEMNVSTLELGDSALYLCASRIGQGWVVDEQFFGPGTRLTVL.

This clonotype has just a few counts. This chain links TRBV9 with TRBJ2-3; 12 bases line up with TRBD2. The CDR3 consists of 15 residues. CDR1 and CDR2 from the germline V gene are SGDLS and YYNGEE. Germline trimming cut 4 bases from V and 1 base from J; bases unmatched to any gene: 1. In DNA form, the CDR3 reads TGTGCCAGCAGCCCTAGCGGGGGGGGCACAGATACGCAGTATTTT. Amino acids: CASSPSGGGTDTQYF.

The V and J genes are TRBV6-4 and TRBJ1-2; 7 positions agree with TRBD1. The ends lost 4 bases at V and 1 base at J; junction bases unmatched: 9. The V gene's germline CDR1 is MRHNA and CDR2 SNTAGT. CDR3 length: 16 amino acids. CDR3 in amino acids: CASSGLAGTDNYGYTF. CDR3 in DNA: TGTGCCAGCAGTGGCCTCGCCGGGACAGATAACTATGGCTACACCTTC.

Only a few counts were recorded for this clonotype. The chain combines TRBV5-1 with TRBJ2-2; D gene unclear. The CDR3 covers 16 residues. With 0 bases removed from V and 2 bases from J, the gap between germline ends came to 11 bases. Per the germline V gene, CDR1 is SGHRS and CDR2 is YFSETQ. CDR3 loop: CASSLGFGSNTGELFF. CDR3 in DNA: TGCGCCAGCAGCTTGGGATTTGGCTCCAACACCGGGGAGCTGTTTTTT.

This clonotype was counted between two and nine times. The chain is built from TRBV12-3 or TRBV12-4 and TRBJ2-3, with D perhaps matching TRBD2 (6 bases). Trimming removed 1 base at V and 4 bases at J, with 12 bases between. This CDR3 region has 15 residues. This CDR3 reads CASSLVAGTSDTQYF. For the CDR3, the DNA is TGTGCCAGCAGTTTAGTGGCGGGAACCTCAGATACGCAGTATTTT.

This clonotype turned up a few times. The chain joins TRBV29-1 to TRBJ1-3; D is ambiguous. This CDR3 region has 14 residues. The V gene lost 7 bases and the J gene lost 3 bases, with 16 bases spanning the gap. Germline loops: CDR1 SQVTM, CDR2 ANQGSEA. The CDR3 here is CSAAGNMGGNTIYF. The CDR3 DNA sequence: TGCAGCGCCGCGGGTAACATGGGTGGAAACACCATATATTTT.